The 18 T cell receptor beta chains below were found in one sample sequenced in a study of shared T cell receptors in the human thymus. Generated by immunoSEQ multiplex PCR, the TCRdb table keeps only in-frame clones and is missing some. In the table there are 65,000 to 70,000 clones, 90% to 95% of which are singletons. What was sequenced was thymocytes. The receptors were sampled from a human donor.

The chain combines TRBV6-6 with TRBJ1-3; D possibly corresponds to TRBD1 (5 bases). This CDR3 spans 16 amino acids. V was clipped by 2 bases and J by 4 bases, with 15 bases between them. The germline V gene encodes CDR1 MNHNY and CDR2 SVGAGI (reference sequence). Here the CDR3 DNA reads TGTGCCAGCAGTTACACCACCCTAGGGGTCGGAAACACCATATATTTT. It codes for CASSYTTLGVGNTIYF.

V is TRBV7-2 and J is TRBJ2-1, with 8 bases fitting TRBD2. V gave up 7 bases and J gave up 9 bases; unmatched junction bases: 2. Per germline, CDR1 SGHTA and CDR2 FQGNSA. The CDR3 loop spans 11 amino acids. The CDR3 region is CASNGGAEQFF. The CDR3 nucleotides are TGTGCCAGCAACGGGGGGGCTGAGCAGTTCTTC.

V is TRBV14 and J is TRBJ1-2; D gene ambiguous. V was pared by 1 base and J by 2 bases, with 29 bases between. Germline CDR1 is SGHDN and CDR2 is FVKESK. CDR3 size: 21 residues. The CDR3 here is CASSQGRRWSGKEALNYGYTF. CDR3 in DNA: TGTGCCAGCAGCCAAGGGCGGCGATGGTCGGGGAAGGAAGCCCTAAACTATGGCTACACCTTC.

This clone was observed a handful of times. This chain links TRBV7-2 with TRBJ2-3; perhaps TRBD1 as D (5 bases). Germline V gives CDR1 SGHTA, CDR2 FQGNSA. The CDR3 is made up of 17 amino acids. The V end lost 3 bases, the J end lost 0 bases, and 16 bases lay between the germline ends. The CDR3 protein is CASSFHSTGSSTDTQYF. The CDR3 nucleotides are TGTGCCAGCAGCTTCCACTCTACAGGCTCTAGCACAGATACGCAGTATTTT. Complete variable domain (other parts from reference TRBV7-2 and TRBJ2-3): GAGVSQSPSNKVTEKGKDVELRCDPISGHTALYWYRQSLGQGLEFLIYFQGNSAPDKSGLPSDRFSAERTGGSVSTLTIQRTQQEDSAVYLCASSFHSTGSSTDTQYFGPGTRLTVL.

The chain employs TRBV4-1 and TRBJ1-2; the D gene is possibly TRBD1 (5 bases). The ends were cut back, 0 bases at V and 3 bases at J, with 17 bases in the middle. This CDR3 has 17 amino acids. From germline, CDR1 is MGHRA and CDR2 YSYEKL. The CDR3 DNA reads TGCGCCAGCAGCCAAGACAAAGGGGTAGGGACCTACTATGGCTACACCTTC. Amino acid sequence: CASSQDKGVGTYYGYTF.

The chain employs TRBV7-9 and TRBJ1-1; D remains ambiguous. In germline, CDR1 is SEHNR, CDR2 FQNEAQ (reference sequence). The V end lost 1 base, the J end lost 0 bases, and 12 bases lay between the germline ends. The CDR3 sequence is 16 residues long. CDR3 loop: CASSLGEGMVNTEAFF. CDR3 in DNA: TGTGCCAGCAGCTTAGGGGAGGGTATGGTGAACACTGAAGCTTTCTTT.

The rearrangement uses TRBV19 and TRBJ1-5; D unclear. The V gene lost 3 bases and the J gene lost 4 bases, with 19 bases spanning the gap. Germline V gives CDR1 LNHDA, CDR2 SQIVND (reference sequence). The CDR3 spans 17 residues. This CDR3 reads CASSMFCSGPANQPQHF. The CDR3, as DNA: TGTGCCAGTAGTATGTTCTGCTCGGGCCCAGCGAATCAGCCCCAGCATTTT.

The chain joins TRBV12-5 to TRBJ2-5; 9 nucleotides line up with TRBD2. Germline trimming cut 6 bases from V and 2 bases from J; bases unmatched to any gene: 10. Germline V gene sequence: CDR1 LGHNT, CDR2 FRNRAP. The CDR3 sequence is 16 residues long. The CDR3, as DNA: TGTGCTAGTGGCTATACCCATAGCGGGGGTCAAGAGACCCAGTACTTC. Translated, it gives CASGYTHSGGQETQYF.

Note on this clone: This CDR3 is also generated by other DNA sequences in the sample. This chain connects TRBV4-3 to TRBJ2-1; D is possibly TRBD2 (6 bases). V shed 3 bases and J shed 8 bases, with 14 bases lying between them. The germline V gene encodes CDR1 LGHNA and CDR2 YSLEER. The CDR3 sequence is 14 residues long. CDR3 bases: TGCGCCAGCAGCCAGGATTTTCGGGGGTATGAGCAGTTCTTC. Its translation is CASSQDFRGYEQFF.

This chain links TRBV6-6 with TRBJ1-1; D may be TRBD1 (5 bases). V was pared by 5 bases and J by 2 bases, with 9 bases between. The CDR3 is 13 residues long. CDR1 and CDR2 from the germline V gene are MNHNY and SVGAGI (reference sequence). The CDR3 DNA reads TGTGCCAGCAGTCGCCAGGGCAACACTGAAGCTTTCTTT. It specifies CASSRQGNTEAFF.

This chain connects TRBV6-1 to TRBJ1-3; no definite D call. Looked up from germline, CDR1 is MNHNS and CDR2 is SASEGT. CDR3 length: 13 residues. Trimming removed 7 bases at V and 4 bases at J, with 11 bases between. DNA for the CDR3: TGTGCCAGCAAGGGCCCAACCGGAAACACCATATATTTT. The encoded protein is CASKGPTGNTIYF.

The chain has TRBV11-2 and TRBJ2-1; 10 nucleotides align to TRBD2. There are 18 residues in the CDR3. Germline-derived CDR1 and CDR2 are SGHAT and FQNNGV. V shed 5 bases and J 0 bases; nucleotides not matched to a gene: 10. Written as DNA, the CDR3 is TGTGCCAGCAGCCCTGGACTAGCGGTTATGAGCTCCTACAATGAGCAGTTCTTC. It is translated as CASSPGLAVMSSYNEQFF.

The table lists this clone with a count of one. The chain joins TRBV19 to TRBJ2-2, with 8 bases fitting TRBD2. The CDR3 extends over 15 amino acids. The V gene's germline CDR1 is LNHDA and CDR2 SQIVND (reference sequence). The V gene end was trimmed by 3 bases and the J gene end by 6 bases; junction bases not matched to a gene: 6. The CDR3 spells CASSILRGGPGELFF. The DNA for the CDR3 is TGTGCCAGTAGTATTCTTCGGGGGGGCCCCGGGGAGCTGTTTTTT.

V gene TRBV4-3 combines with J gene TRBJ2-1; no reliable D call. Germline V gene sequence: CDR1 LGHNA, CDR2 YSLEER. The CDR3 is 14 residues long. V lost 1 base and J lost 3, with 7 bases in between. The CDR3 coding sequence is TGCGCCAGCAGCCAAGCCCCAAACTACAATGAGCAGTTCTTC. This gives the protein CASSQAPNYNEQFF.

The chain couples TRBV7-2 to TRBJ1-1, with 8 positions matching TRBD1. Unmatched junction bases numbered 12, after V lost 2 bases and J lost 4 bases. Per the germline V gene, CDR1 is SGHTA and CDR2 is FQGNSA. The CDR3 has 17 residues. CDR3 sequence (DNA): TGTGCCAGCAGCTTACGAGAACAGGGGGAAGGTGGCACTGAAGCTTTCTTT. Amino acid sequence: CASSLREQGEGGTEAFF.

The J gene is TRBJ2-5, the V gene TRBV19; D might be TRBD2 (7 bases). The CDR3 is 18 residues long. Germline V gene data show CDR1 as LNHDA and CDR2 as SQIVND (reference sequence). Trimming removed 6 bases from V and 1 base from J, with 24 bases in between. CDR3: CASSWGAHLSGLQETQYF. In DNA, the CDR3 is TGTGCCAGTAGCTGGGGGGCACACCTTAGCGGGCTCCAAGAGACCCAGTACTTC.

The V call is TRBV5-5, the J call TRBJ1-5; no reliable D call. The germline V gene has CDR1 SGHKS and CDR2 YYEKEE (reference sequence). V was clipped by 4 bases and J by 1 base, with 12 bases between them. The CDR3 has 15 amino acids. In DNA form, the CDR3 reads TGTGCCAGCAGCCTTAGGGAGGGAAGCAATCAGCCCCAGCATTTT. It is translated as CASSLREGSNQPQHF.

The rearrangement uses TRBV12-5 and TRBJ2-1; D is possibly TRBD2 (6 bases). Per germline, CDR1 LGHNT and CDR2 FRNRAP. The V end lost 3 bases, the J end lost 6 bases, and 15 bases lay between the germline ends. The CDR3 extends over 15 amino acids. DNA for the CDR3: TGTGCTAGTGGTTTTGCCTACGGGGGACCCAATGAGCAGTTCTTC. It is translated as CASGFAYGGPNEQFF. Based on the CDR3 plus reference TRBV12-5 and TRBJ2-1, the full variable domain is DARVTQTPRHKVTEMGQEVTMRCQPILGHNTVFWYRQTMMQGLELLAYFRNRAPLDDSGMPKDRFSAEMPDATLATLKIQPSEPRDSAVYFCASGFAYGGPNEQFFGPGTRLTVL.